This T cell receptor beta chain derives from a study of T-cell memory formation after mild COVID-19. This clonotype has at least ten counts. This CDR3 has 18 residues. Trimming removed 0 bases from V and 2 bases from J, with 19 bases in between. Per germline, CDR1 MGHRA and CDR2 YSYEKL. TCRdb analysed the 5' RACE reads with MiXCR anew, one entry per CDR3 protein. This repertoire shows 100,000 to 130,000 distinct CDR3 sequences, around 14% found once; its top ten account for about 39%. The chain employs TRBV4-1 and TRBJ1-1; D remains unclear. Input material: PBMCs or a T cell subset sorted from them (not recorded which). This clonotype originated in a man in his late teens or twenties who had mild COVID-19 (a few samples of this study predate the infection). Cell type and time point are not known. DNA for the CDR3: TGCGCCAGCAGCCAAGATGCGGCTTTTGACCACAAAAACACTGAAGCTTTCTTT. Residues: CASSQDAAFDHKNTEAFF.